The rows below give T cell receptor beta chains drawn from one sample of a study of OX40 agonist ivuxolimab in advanced cancers. The assay was immunoSEQ multiplex PCR, and TCRdb's table has in-frame clones only and misses some. Of over 40,000 clones listed, roughly 89% were seen once; the top ten hold 11% to 15%. The material was CD4+ or CD8+ T cells sorted from blood, obtained in a trial of the OX40 agonist ivuxolimab. These receptors were taken from an adult with an advanced solid tumor such as melanoma, head and neck, liver or kidney cancer. Each CDR3 is given with its conserved first and last residue. D genes are given only for firm matches. The size field is filled for only some rows; it gives once, few, many or a size class.

V gene	J gene	D gene	clone size	CDR3 DNA	CDR3 protein
TRBV6-5	TRBJ2-2	TRBD2	.	TGTGCCAGCTCAATCGGGACTAGCGGTACCGGGGAGCTGTTTTTT	CASSIGTSGTGELFF
TRBV27	TRBJ2-5	TRBD1	.	TGTGCCAGCAGCCTTACTAGCCGTGGACAGGGTGAGGGGACCCAGTACTTC	CASSLTSRGQGEGTQYF
TRBV9	TRBJ2-7	TRBD1	.	TGTGCCAGCAGCCAGGGGACAGGGGTCTCCTACGAGCAGTACTTC	CASSQGTGVSYEQYF
TRBV2	TRBJ1-6	.	.	TGTGCCAGCAGTGAATTAAGACAGAGGCCTAATTCACCCCTCCACTTT	CASSELRQRPNSPLHF
TRBV19	TRBJ2-6	TRBD2	.	TGTGCCAGTAGTAAAGGGACTAGCGGGAGGAGGACTGGGGCCAACGTCCTGACTTTC	CASSKGTSGRRTGANVLTF
TRBV5-6	TRBJ2-7	.	.	TGTGCCAGCAGCTTGCCCTCCGGGTCCGCCCTTTTCTACGAGCAGTACTTC	CASSLPSGSALFYEQYF
TRBV2	TRBJ2-1	.	.	TGTGCCAGCAGTGAACGATCGGCCTACAATGAGCAGTTCTTC	CASSERSAYNEQFF
TRBV27	TRBJ1-2	.	.	TGTGCCAGCAGCCTTACAGGGAGGCCTATTGGCTACACCTTC	CASSLTGRPIGYTF
TRBV6-5	TRBJ2-7	.	once	TGTGCCAGCAGTTACAGGGCAGCTTACGAGCAGTACTTC	CASSYRAAYEQYF
TRBV5-1	TRBJ2-5	TRBD2	.	TGCGCCAGCAGCTCCACTAGCGGGAGTCATCTTAGGGAGACCCAGTACTTC	CASSSTSGSHLRETQYF
TRBV28	TRBJ2-4	.	.	TGTGCCAGCAGTTTGGTAGCCAAAAACATTCAGTACTTC	CASSLVAKNIQYF
TRBV7-2	TRBJ1-6	.	.	TGTGCCAGCAGCTTCGACAGCAATAATAATTCACCCCTCCACTTT	CASSFDSNNNSPLHF
TRBV30	TRBJ2-2	.	.	TGTGCCTGGAGGGATCAACTGGGGAACACCGGGGAGCTGTTTTTT	CAWRDQLGNTGELFF
TRBV5-1	TRBJ2-5	TRBD2	.	TGCGCCAGCAGCCCCACGACAACCTTAGCGGGAGGAGAGACCCAGTACTTC	CASSPTTTLAGGETQYF
TRBV6-5	TRBJ2-5	.	.	TGTGCCAGCAGTTATGTGGGTACGGAGACCCAGTACTTC	CASSYVGTETQYF
TRBV7-9	TRBJ2-1	TRBD1	.	TGTGCCAGCAGCACTCGACAGGGTCGGGAGTTCTTC	CASSTRQGREFF
TRBV27	TRBJ2-7	TRBD1	.	TGTGCCAGCAGTCCGCGCGGGACAGGGGGAGTAGAGCAGTACTTC	CASSPRGTGGVEQYF
TRBV28	TRBJ2-3	.	.	TGTGCCAGCGGGGGGGCCGGGAGAACCCTCAGCTCAGATACGCAGTATTTT	CASGGAGRTLSSDTQYF
TRBV6-5	TRBJ2-2	.	.	TGTGCCAGCACCCGGACAGTGTACGGGGAGCTGTTTTTT	CASTRTVYGELFF
TRBV27	TRBJ2-3	TRBD1	.	TGTGCCAGCAGTCACGGGACAGGGGGCGCGAGAGATACGCAGTATTTT	CASSHGTGGARDTQYF
TRBV5-1	TRBJ1-2	.	.	TGCGCCAGCAGCTTGGTGGCAGGGGCAGGGGGCTACACCTTC	CASSLVAGAGGYTF
TRBV18	TRBJ1-3	.	.	TGTGCCAGCTCACAAGGGTCCGGGAACACCATATATTTT	CASSQGSGNTIYF
TRBV27	TRBJ2-3	.	.	TGTGCCAGCACCTCAAGCACAGATACGCAGTATTTT	CASTSSTDTQYF
TRBV18	TRBJ2-7	.	.	TGTGCCAGCTCACCAGTGCGGGATCAACCAGAGCAGTACTTC	CASSPVRDQPEQYF
TRBV6-6	TRBJ2-1	.	.	TGTGCCAGCAGCGCACCAGCGAAATCCTCCTACAATGAGCAGTTCTTC	CASSAPAKSSYNEQFF
TRBV7-3	TRBJ1-4	TRBD1	.	TGTGCCAGCAGCAAGGGACAGGGCGAAAAACTGTTTTTT	CASSKGQGEKLFF
TRBV19	TRBJ1-5	.	.	TGTGCCAGTAGAGGAAAGACCCGGCACCAGCCCCAGCATTTT	CASRGKTRHQPQHF
TRBV5-4	TRBJ2-2	TRBD2	once	TGTGCCAGCAGCTTGGGGTTCGATGTAGCGGGAGGCACCGGGGAGCTGTTTTTT	CASSLGFDVAGGTGELFF
TRBV5-1	TRBJ2-6	TRBD1	few	TGCGCCAGCAGCTGGGGTGGGACAGGGACCTCTGGGGCCAACGTCCTGACTTTC	CASSWGGTGTSGANVLTF
TRBV10-1	TRBJ2-1	TRBD2	.	TGCGCCAGCAGTGTTGCGAGCGGGAGATCCTACAATGAGCAGTTCTTC	CASSVASGRSYNEQFF
TRBV9	TRBJ2-1	TRBD1	once	TGTGCCAGCACCGAGACAGGGTCGTGGGGTGAGCAGTTCTTC	CASTETGSWGEQFF
TRBV19	TRBJ2-3	TRBD2	.	TGTGCCAGTAGTATATCGGGCGGGAGAGATACGCAGTATTTT	CASSISGGRDTQYF